Each of the 3 T cell receptor beta chains below was sequenced from the same sample in a study of blood T cell repertoires in COVID-19 (dated by TCRdb to 2018 to 2020). Library generation was performed with the immunoSEQ multiplex PCR assay. As stored in TCRdb, this immuneACCESS dataset retains in-frame rearrangements with V and J assigned. A fraction of the clones does not appear; measured against another copy, unresolved V genes explain less than half of the discrepancy, and the remainder lacks a known reason. This sample comprises about 40,000 clones, more than 85% of them detected only once. The top ten hold 19% of the sample. Sequenced material: peripheral blood. The source is a man aged 45-65 years in a cohort sampled during active COVID-19.

The genes are TRBV9 and TRBJ1-4; 11 nucleotides agree with TRBD1. J lost 2 bases, V lost 0 bases, and 9 bases had no gene match. Germline CDR1 is SGDLS and CDR2 is YYNGEE. There are 19 residues in the CDR3. The CDR3 protein is CASSVVPSGTGGTNEKLFF. CDR3 in DNA: TGTGCCAGCAGCGTAGTACCTTCCGGGACAGGGGGGACTAATGAAAAACTGTTTTTT.

This clone came up once. V usage is TRBV3-1 (or the pseudogene TRBV3-2) and J usage is TRBJ2-7, with 9 bases matching TRBD2. V lost 4 bases and J lost 7; bases outside the gene matches: 11. CDR1 is LGHDT, CDR2 YNNKEL, per germline (reference sequence). The CDR3 contains 15 residues. CDR3 sequence reads: CASSPRGSGRGEQYV. CDR3 DNA sequence: TGTGCCAGCAGCCCTCGTGGTAGCGGGAGAGGAGAGCAGTACGTC.

In its sample, this clone was seen once. The rearrangement links TRBV5-5 to TRBJ2-2; the match to TRBD2 covers 9 bases. V shed 7 bases and J 0 bases; nucleotides not matched to a gene: 4. The V gene's germline CDR1 is SGHKS and CDR2 YYEKEE (reference sequence). The CDR3 extends over 15 amino acids. DNA for the CDR3: TGTGCCAGCCGAGCGGGGGGATCGAACACCGGGGAGCTGTTTTTT. It is translated as CASRAGGSNTGELFF.